This T cell receptor (beta chain) emerged from a study of blood T cells in healthy people across ages. The germline gives CDR1 MNHNS, CDR2 SASEGT. This CDR3 is 17 amino acids long. The trim removed 6 bases at V and 0 bases at J, leaving 9 bases unmatched. The study isolated at least 7 million PBMCs from each sample. With respect to this clonotype: Its specificity is unknown.

Study-wide points: There was no known CMV status for donors, so expanded clonotype changes were possibly confounded.

Primers used in a second PCR of roughly 6 to 12 cycles were a sample-barcoded 5' primer and a J-beta primer mix. Every individual sample yielded 2.5 million or more paired-end reads (each containing CDR3). TCRdb recomputed calls from the 5' RACE reads with MiXCR, one row per CDR3 protein. This table has approximately 360,000 distinct CDR3 sequences, about 55% appearing once. Sequencing was carried out using blood. The chain joins TRBV6-1 to TRBJ2-7; the match to TRBD1 covers 12 bases. The receptor was isolated from a man aged 55 to 69 in good health. CDR3 sequence (DNA): TGTGCCAGCAGCCATATGGGGGACAGGGGGCCCTCCTACGAGCAGTACTTC. It codes for CASSHMGDRGPSYEQYF.